The clone carrying this TCR beta chain was detected a few times. These data belong to a study of T cells in Graves' hyperthyroidism and ophthalmopathy. V lost 5 bases, J lost 5 bases, and 18 bases lay in between. The CDR3 loop spans 15 amino acids. Per germline, CDR1 SEHNR and CDR2 FQNEAQ (reference sequence). Disease duration was under 3 months in the ophthalmopathy patients, who also had a Clinical Activity Score of at least 3 and a NOSPECS grade of at least 4. Investigators excluded patients with uncontrolled infection, other autoimmune disease, pregnancy or lactation. Thyroid ultrasound and orbital computed tomography, with clinical symptoms and serum thyroxine and TRAb, informed diagnoses. PBMCs came from 9 to 10 ml fresh peripheral blood. Authors of the study amplified TCR beta CDR3 regions from RNA transcripts. In the first-round RT-PCR of the TCR CDR3, the HTBI primer set was used. MiXCR, run by TCRdb on the multiplex PCR reads, gives a single entry per CDR3 protein. This sample has approximately 430,000 distinct CDR3 sequences, with about 15% found just once.

The TCR sequence derives from a man aged 18 to 30 with Graves' ophthalmopathy. The gene calls are TRBV7-9 and TRBJ1-1; D is possibly TRBD1 (5 bases). What was sequenced was blood. The CDR3 protein is CASSMSGMSGTEAFF. The CDR3 DNA is TGTGCCAGCAGCATGTCAGGGATGTCAGGGACTGAAGCTTTCTTT. The variable domain in full, completed from reference TRBV7-9 and TRBJ1-1, reads DTGVSQNPRHKITKRGQNVTFRCDPISEHNRLYWYRQTLGQGPEFLTYFQNEAQLEKSRLLSDRFSAERPKGSFSTLEIQRTEQGDSAMYLCASSMSGMSGTEAFFGQGTRLTVV.